These T cell receptor beta chains were read from a single sample in a study of blood T cell repertoires in COVID-19. Measured with immunoSEQ multiplex PCR; TCRdb has only the in-frame clones, and not every one. The sample holds 200,000 to 300,000 clones, 88% seen once. Sequencing was carried out using peripheral blood. All receptors derive from a man in his 60s who had recovered from COVID-19. CDR3s leave out the opening cysteine and the closing phenylalanine or tryptophan.

>TRBJ1-6|TRBV5-1
ASSIIPGQGNSPLH
>TRBJ2-3|TRBV11-3
ASSKGGVTTDTQY
>TRBJ1-1|TRBV4-1
ASSQRASAGVMNTEAF
>TRBJ1-2|TRBV19
ASSTSRGGNYGYT
>TRBJ1-1|TRBV3-1/TRBV3-2
ATSRGHTEAF
>TRBJ2-2|TRBV24-1
ATRDSGQGTNTGELF
>TRBJ1-4|TRBV7-2
ASSLDGRGNEKLF
>TRBJ2-3|TRBV3-1/TRBV3-2
ASRPTSTDTQY
>TRBJ2-1|TRBV7-3
ASSTAGANSYNEQF
>TRBJ2-7|TRBV27
ASSLRTSGAYSYEQY
>TRBJ1-3|TRBV11-2
ASSLDLPRAGNTIY
>TRBJ2-7|TRBV6-5
ASSILTGVYEQY
>TRBJ1-1|TRBV15
ATSILRGTAEAF
>TRBJ2-1|TRBV6-1
ASSESGGTGEQF